This T cell receptor (beta chain) was identified during a study of a mutant IDH1 vaccine in newly diagnosed glioma. At the level of the study: Visit V12 was at week 35; visit V13 was at week 47.

Stated time point: week 47, end of study. In every dose of vaccine, 300 ug of mutant IDH1 20-mer peptide was given alongside topical imiquimod. This clone has only one observation. Its target is unknown. The table came from immunoSEQ multiplex PCR; TCRdb's copy has only in-frame clones and leaves some out. The sample shows approximately 56,000 clones, about 79% of them seen only once. Sequencing used PBMCs, obtained from a glioma patient whose treatment included an IDH1 peptide vaccine. This clonotype originated in a man aged 45-65 years with glioma.

This CDR3 reads CASSPDTSGWADTQYF. DNA for the CDR3: TGTGCCAGCAGCCCCGATACTAGCGGGTGGGCAGATACGCAGTATTTT. V gene TRBV5-4 combines with J gene TRBJ2-3, with 9 bases matching TRBD2. The CDR3 extends over 16 amino acids. The germline CDR1 and CDR2 sequences are SGHNT and YYREEE (reference sequence). V shed 4 bases and J 4 bases; nucleotides not matched to a gene: 10.